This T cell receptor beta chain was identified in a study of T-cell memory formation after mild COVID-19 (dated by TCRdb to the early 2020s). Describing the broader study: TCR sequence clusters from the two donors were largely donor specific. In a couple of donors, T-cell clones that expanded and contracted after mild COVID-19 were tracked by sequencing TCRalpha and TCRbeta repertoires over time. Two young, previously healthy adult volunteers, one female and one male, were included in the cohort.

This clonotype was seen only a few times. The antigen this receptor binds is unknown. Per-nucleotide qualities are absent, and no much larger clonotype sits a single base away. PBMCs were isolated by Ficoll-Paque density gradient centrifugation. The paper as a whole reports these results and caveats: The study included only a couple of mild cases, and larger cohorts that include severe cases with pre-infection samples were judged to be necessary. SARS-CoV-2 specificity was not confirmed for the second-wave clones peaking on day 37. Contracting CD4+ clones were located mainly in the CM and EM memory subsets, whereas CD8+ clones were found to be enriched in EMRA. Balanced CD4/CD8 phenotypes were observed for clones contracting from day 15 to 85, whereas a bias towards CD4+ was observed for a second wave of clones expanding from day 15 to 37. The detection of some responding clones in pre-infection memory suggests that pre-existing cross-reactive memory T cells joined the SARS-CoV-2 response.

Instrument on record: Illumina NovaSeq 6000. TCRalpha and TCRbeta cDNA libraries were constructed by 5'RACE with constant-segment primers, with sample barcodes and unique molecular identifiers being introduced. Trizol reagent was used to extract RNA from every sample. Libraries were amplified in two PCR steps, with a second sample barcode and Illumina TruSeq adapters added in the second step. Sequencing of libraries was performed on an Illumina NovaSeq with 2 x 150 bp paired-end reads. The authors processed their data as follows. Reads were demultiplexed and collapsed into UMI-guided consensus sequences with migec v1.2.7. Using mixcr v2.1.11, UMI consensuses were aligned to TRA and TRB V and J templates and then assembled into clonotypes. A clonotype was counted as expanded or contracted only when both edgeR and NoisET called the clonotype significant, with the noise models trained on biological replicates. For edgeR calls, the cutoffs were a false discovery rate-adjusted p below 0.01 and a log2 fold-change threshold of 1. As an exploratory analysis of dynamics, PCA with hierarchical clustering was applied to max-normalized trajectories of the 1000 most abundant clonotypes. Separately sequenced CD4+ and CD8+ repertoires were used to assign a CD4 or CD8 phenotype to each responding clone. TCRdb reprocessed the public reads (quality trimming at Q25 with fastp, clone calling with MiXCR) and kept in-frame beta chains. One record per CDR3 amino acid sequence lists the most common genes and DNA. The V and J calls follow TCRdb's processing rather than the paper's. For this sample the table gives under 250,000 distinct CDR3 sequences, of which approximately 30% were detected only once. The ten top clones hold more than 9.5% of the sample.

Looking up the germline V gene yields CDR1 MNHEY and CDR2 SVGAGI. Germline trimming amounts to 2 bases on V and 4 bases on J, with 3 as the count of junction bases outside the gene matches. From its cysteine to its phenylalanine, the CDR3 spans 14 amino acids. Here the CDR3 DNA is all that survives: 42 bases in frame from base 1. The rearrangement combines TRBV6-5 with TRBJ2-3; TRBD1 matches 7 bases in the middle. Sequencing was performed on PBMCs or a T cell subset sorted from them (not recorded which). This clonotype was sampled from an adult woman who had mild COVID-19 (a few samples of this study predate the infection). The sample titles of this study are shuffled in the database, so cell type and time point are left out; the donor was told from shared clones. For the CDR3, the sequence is CASSYQQGSDTQYF. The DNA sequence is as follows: TGTGCCAGCAGTTACCAACAGGGGTCAGATACGCAGTATTTT.